The sequence of this TCR beta chain was determined in a study of cytomegalovirus exposure and HLA in healthy donors (dated by TCRdb to about 2017). Background for the entire study: According to an earlier analysis of a few hundred of the donors, about 179 million T cells yielded roughly 100 million unique TCR beta sequences and less than 300 Gb of sequence data. Donor age, sex, ethnicity and CMV serostatus were collected together with the repertoire data. Every discovery cohort repertoire had been produced on one sequencing platform. The study was designed to test whether signatures of past pathogen exposure could be identified by cataloging public T cell receptors. Class I and class II HLA loci were covered by the typing at four-digit resolution. On average, around 240,000 unique TCR beta nucleotide sequences were sequenced per donor among a few hundred genotyped donors of the cohort, with around 19% of those sequences being non-productive. In the later analysis, no new phenotypic data were used to find candidate immune exposures; instead, reliance was placed on TCR beta sequences and their occurrence across donors. The genetic ancestry cluster associated with self-reported Caucasian donors included 81% of the roughly 400 genotyped donors. Approximately 300 gigabases of sequencing data and 78 million or so unique TCR sequences were included in an early release covering roughly 700 HLA-typed donors. Typing coverage varied by locus: roughly 620-640 donors for A, B, C, DRB1 and DQB1; around 560 for DQA1; approximately 610 for DPA1; under 490 for DPB1. Several DR-DQ haplotypes were handled as single units for association and clustering because linkage in the cohort was strong. The study used immunosequencing to profile the T cell repertoires of about 670 subjects and linked those repertoires to cytomegalovirus serostatus. An earlier analysis of fewer than 700 of the donors applied high-throughput TCR beta sequencing to assess whether each TCR beta V gene segment acted as functional or pseudogenic. Genome-wide SNP genotypes for about 65% of the roughly 670 donors were used in a later genetic analysis, which treated that subset as a discovery cohort. To predict cytomegalovirus infection status, the study brought together high-throughput TCR immunosequencing, statistical association of individual TCRs with disease status, and machine learning. A later analysis re-analyzed previously published TCR beta repertoires from several hundred donors and added high-resolution HLA genotyping to study TCR occurrence patterns. In addition to the first cohort of roughly 670 subjects, a separate validation cohort of approximately 130 different subjects was used. Findings and caveats that apply to the study as a whole: In a later analysis, HLA-associated TCR beta chains showed more clonal expansion and lower generation probabilities than non-associated chains that were equally common. Because the 87-base-pair reads could not distinguish some IMGT-functional V segments, including TRBV6-2 and TRBV6-3, those segments were excluded. CMV serostatus was the only immune exposure information available for the cohort. Three of the identified cytomegalovirus-associated TCR beta chains were confirmed in vitro to be specific for cytomegalovirus antigens. In an earlier analysis of 500 to 650 of the donors, most TCR beta V segments appeared in productive rearrangements about 87% or about 30% of the time, broadly matching IMGT annotations. A further reported finding was that TCR beta sequences accurately predicted the HLA-A and HLA-B alleles for most subjects in the first cohort. Because counts were too low, seventeen rarely observed V segments, including chromosome 9 orphons, were left out of the earlier analysis of 587 of the donors. Most TCR sequences were observed very rarely across donors, whereas some public TCRs were present in many individuals. Several of the top co-occurrence clusters appeared to be linked to parvovirus B19, influenza, CMV and Epstein-Barr virus, according to a later analysis. Because HLA typing was missing for some donors at each locus, association tests included only the typed subset. In a later analysis, the rate of TCR association differed among HLA loci, with DRB1 alleles having the most associated TCRs and HLA-C alleles having the fewest. Correlated functional status among segregating V segments might be attributable to linkage disequilibrium, but an unknown experimental factor could not be ruled out. In a later genetic analysis, a missense DCLRE1C variant was associated with V-gene and J-gene trimming of TCR beta chains, and the association was replicated in an independent cohort. When HLA alleles, especially DR and DQ, strongly co-occurred, TCR associations were difficult to assign to individual alleles. In a later analysis, most CMV-associated TCR beta chains were found to appear HLA-restricted, with HLA associations seemingly driven largely by CMV exposure. According to the authors, the approach could potentially be generalized to other disease states and immunological phenotypes. A later genetic analysis reported fewer N-insertions in productive TCRs among donors in an Asian-associated ancestry cluster than the roughly 650-donor mean. Only TCR beta chains were sequenced in this cohort, and the absence of alpha or paired-chain data limited detectable features. A group of highly shared sequence variants was considered likely to be a technical artifact of the sequencing pipeline. The classifier was reported to diagnose cytomegalovirus status with high specificity and sensitivity in both the original and validation cohorts. A later analysis associated some 17,000 TCR beta sequences with specific HLA alleles at a false discovery rate of 0.05. A total of about 180 TCR beta chains were listed by the study as associated with cytomegalovirus. Roughly uniform sequencing depth across donors was assumed in presence/absence analyses, although this assumption may not hold.

Including the terminal cysteine and phenylalanine, the CDR3 comprises 14 residues. The DNA shown is the 42-base CDR3, in frame from base 1. Taken from the germline V gene (reference sequence), the CDR1 and CDR2 loops are GTSNPN and SVGIG. The trim is 5 bases for V and 0 bases for J, with a gap of 10 bases between the germline ends. Library creation used the immunoSEQ multiplex PCR assay. The multiplex PCR relied on a mix of 60 forward primers for TCR Vbeta segments and 13 reverse primers for TCR Jbeta segments. A multiplex PCR assay on genomic DNA amplified the CDR3 region of rearranged TCR beta genes. On the Illumina HiSeq System, the amplified TCR beta libraries were sequenced as 87-base-pair reads. The published analysis was carried out like this. Across the roughly 700 repertoires, a later analysis counted tens of millions of unique TCR beta chains, roughly 11 million of which were shared by at least two donors. Raw reads were error-corrected and collapsed into unique sequences by a nearest-neighbor algorithm in which closely related sequences were merged to remove PCR and sequencing errors. To assign V, D and J gene segments, CDR3 sequences were aligned to IMGT reference sequences. For a sequence to be retained, at least a six-nucleotide match to both a V gene segment and a J gene segment was required. A rearrangement was called productive if the CDR3 had no stop codons and remained in frame with V and J, and every other rearrangement was called non-productive. Following IMGT convention, CDR3 was defined as the stretch from the second conserved V-encoded cysteine to the conserved J-encoded phenylalanine. In an earlier analysis of more than 550 of the donors, sequences lacking an unambiguous match to a single V gene segment were excluded. An earlier analysis of fewer than 650 of the donors classified V segments as functional when productive rearrangements were above 56.7% and as segregating when the standard deviation between donors was above 5%. To diagnose cytomegalovirus status from the catalog of TCR beta chain sequences, a statistical classification framework was built. In a later analysis, V and J genes were assigned by comparing TCR nucleotide sequences against IMGT/GENE-DB human TR gene sequences. In a later analysis, CDR3 sequences and most-parsimonious VDJ recombination scenarios were assigned using the TCRdist pipeline. In a later analysis, each TCR beta chain was defined by its CDR3 amino acid sequence together with its V-gene family, and reads lacking a unique V-gene family were excluded. To address suspected cross-contamination and a sequencing artifact, a later analysis removed 592 highly shared, low-generation-probability nucleotide sequences. For each public chain, a later analysis derived a clonal expansion index from normalized ranks of inferred template counts within each repertoire. A later analysis computed generation probabilities with a VDJ recombination model fitted to out-of-frame rearrangements, and checked the results against IGoR. In a later analysis, TCR-TCR, TCR-HLA and TCR-CMV co-occurrence was scored with hypergeometric tests, and a repertoire-size bias correction was applied to TCR pairs. To estimate false discovery rates, a later analysis permuted the HLA or CMV assignments 20 times. In a later analysis, co-occurring TCRs were grouped using DBSCAN, and TCRdist sequence similarity was added for clustering within HLA-allele-positive subsets. Repertoires with fewer than 30,000 or more than 120,000 public chains were left out of co-occurrence clustering, as were several repertoires with anomalous nucleotide sharing. TCRdb took this table from immuneACCESS and kept in-frame rearrangements with V and J called. Such tables lack part of the clones; where checked against another copy, unresolved V genes explain under half of the gap, and the rest is unexplained. V and J calls plus clone size are reproduced from that table; the DNA served to infer D and trimming. Counted in this sample were 90,000 to 120,000 clones; 65% to 80% of them appeared once. The ten top clones hold 3% to 4% of the sample.

In total, approximately 700 healthy bone marrow donors made up the cohort. At the time of sampling, all cohort members were nominally healthy, though unrecorded immune exposures were likely present. The donor tested CMV seropositive and was one of the 289 seropositive cohort members. A peripheral blood sample was provided by each donor, and peripheral blood mononuclear cells were used for TCR beta sequencing. Genomic DNA was extracted from the blood cell samples with the Qiagen DNeasy Blood Extraction Kit. For this clone: Its antigen is still unknown. No quality values exist for individual bases; no much larger clone is one base distant.

The sequence was collected from a woman between 50 and 59 years old in good health and CMV-seropositive. Sequencing input: PBMCs. The sequence links TRBV30 to TRBJ2-2, and possibly TRBD2, on 6 matching bases. Here the CDR3 is given as CAWVGGSNTGELFF. The DNA reads as follows: TGTGCCTGGGTGGGGGGATCGAACACCGGGGAGCTGTTTTTT.